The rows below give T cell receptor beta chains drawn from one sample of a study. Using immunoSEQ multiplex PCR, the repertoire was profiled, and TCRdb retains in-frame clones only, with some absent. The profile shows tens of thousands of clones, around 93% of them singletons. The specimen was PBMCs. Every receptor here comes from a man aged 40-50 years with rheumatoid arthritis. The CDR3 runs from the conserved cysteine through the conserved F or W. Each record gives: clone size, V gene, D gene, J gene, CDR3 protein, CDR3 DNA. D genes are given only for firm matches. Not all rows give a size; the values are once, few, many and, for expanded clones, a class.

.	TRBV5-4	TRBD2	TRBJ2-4	CASRSQRDPRNIQYF	TGTGCCAGCAGATCCCAGCGGGATCCGCGAAACATTCAGTACTTC
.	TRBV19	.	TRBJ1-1	CASSLAGGAFF	TGTGCCAGTAGCTTAGCCGGGGGAGCTTTCTTT
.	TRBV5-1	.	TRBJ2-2	CASSLAPPSNTGELFF	TGCGCCAGCAGCTTGGCCCCACCCTCGAACACCGGGGAGCTGTTTTTT
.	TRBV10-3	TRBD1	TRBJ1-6	CAISEWDRGPPLHF	TGTGCCATCAGTGAGTGGGACAGGGGTCCTCCCCTCCACTTT
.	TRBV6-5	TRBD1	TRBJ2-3	CASRNGQGYTDTQYF	TGTGCCAGCAGAAACGGACAGGGATACACAGATACGCAGTATTTT
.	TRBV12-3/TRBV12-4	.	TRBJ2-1	CASTQHGYEQFF	TGTGCCAGCACCCAACATGGTTATGAGCAGTTCTTC
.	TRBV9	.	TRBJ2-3	CASSAYADTQYF	TGTGCCAGCAGCGCCTACGCCGATACGCAGTATTTT
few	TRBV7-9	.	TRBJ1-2	CASSLSSAGNYGYTF	TGTGCCAGCAGCCTCTCTTCGGCGGGTAACTATGGCTACACCTTC
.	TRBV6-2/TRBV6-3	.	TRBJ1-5	CASSRGGSEQPQHF	TGTGCCAGCAGTAGGGGGGGAAGTGAACAGCCCCAGCATTTT
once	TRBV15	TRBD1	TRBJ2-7	CATSRDGTGNYEQYF	TGTGCCACCAGCAGAGACGGGACAGGGAACTACGAGCAGTACTTC
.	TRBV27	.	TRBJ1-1	CASSLRGGYTEAFF	TGTGCCAGCAGTTTACGGGGAGGCTACACTGAAGCTTTCTTT
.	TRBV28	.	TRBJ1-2	CASRTGHTYGYTF	TGTGCCAGCAGAACTGGCCATACCTATGGCTACACCTTC
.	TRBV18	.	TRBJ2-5	CASSAGHQETQYF	TGTGCCAGCTCAGCGGGCCACCAAGAGACCCAGTACTTC
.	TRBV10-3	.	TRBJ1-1	CAISESAGRGTEAFF	TGTGCCATCAGTGAGTCCGCAGGGCGGGGGACTGAAGCTTTCTTT
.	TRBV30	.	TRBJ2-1	CAWSDDSYNEQFF	TGTGCCTGGAGTGACGACAGCTACAATGAGCAGTTCTTC
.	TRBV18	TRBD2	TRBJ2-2	CASSPQASGPNTGELFF	TGTGCCAGCTCACCACAGGCTAGCGGGCCGAACACCGGGGAGCTGTTTTTT
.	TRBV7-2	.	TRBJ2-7	CASSADPGRIYEQYF	TGTGCCAGCAGCGCGGACCCGGGCAGGATCTACGAGCAGTACTTC
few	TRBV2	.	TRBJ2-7	CASSPGASYEQYF	TGTGCCAGCAGCCCCGGGGCCTCCTACGAGCAGTACTTC
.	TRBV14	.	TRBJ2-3	CASSQEGRGTDTQYF	TGTGCCAGCAGCCAGGAGGGTAGGGGCACAGATACGCAGTATTTT
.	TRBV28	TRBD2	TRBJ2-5	CASSVRGLAGGGKAQYF	TGTGCCAGCAGCGTACGGGGACTAGCGGGAGGGGGCAAGGCCCAGTACTTC
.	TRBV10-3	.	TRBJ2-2	CAAGPSAGELFF	TGTGCCGCCGGACCGTCGGCAGGGGAGCTGTTTTTT
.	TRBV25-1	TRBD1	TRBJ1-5	CASGGAGDRQNQPQHF	TGTGCCAGCGGAGGGGCCGGGGACAGACAGAATCAGCCCCAGCATTTT
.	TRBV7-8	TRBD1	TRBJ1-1	CASSIGTGWTEAFF	TGTGCCAGCAGCATAGGGACAGGGTGGACTGAAGCTTTCTTT
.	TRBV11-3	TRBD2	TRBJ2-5	CASSSGASGRRQETQYF	TGTGCCAGCAGCTCCGGGGCTAGCGGGCGCCGTCAAGAGACCCAGTACTTC
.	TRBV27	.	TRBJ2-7	CASSSWLRSSYEQYF	TGTGCCAGCAGTAGTTGGCTACGGAGCTCCTACGAGCAGTACTTC
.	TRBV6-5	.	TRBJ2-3	CASSYSYRGADTQYF	TGTGCCAGCAGTTACTCCTATAGGGGCGCAGATACGCAGTATTTT
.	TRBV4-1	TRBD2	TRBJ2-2	CASSLAGGGTGELFF	TGCGCCAGCAGCCTAGCGGGAGGCGGCACCGGGGAGCTGTTTTTT
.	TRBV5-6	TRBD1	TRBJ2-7	CASSLTGGLDEQYF	TGTGCCAGCAGCTTAACAGGGGGCCTCGACGAGCAGTACTTC
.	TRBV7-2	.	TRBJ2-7	CASSRGAQGIDEQYF	TGTGCCAGCAGCCGGGGAGCACAGGGAATCGACGAGCAGTACTTC
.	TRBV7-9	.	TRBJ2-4	CASSLRGASEAKNIQYF	TGTGCCAGCAGCTTACGGGGCGCCTCTGAGGCCAAAAACATTCAGTACTTC
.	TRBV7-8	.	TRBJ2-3	CASSRSQKYTDTQYF	TGTGCCAGCAGCCGAAGTCAAAAATACACAGATACGCAGTATTTT
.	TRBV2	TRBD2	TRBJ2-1	CASSELGSKREEFF	TGTGCCAGCAGTGAATTGGGTAGTAAGCGGGAGGAGTTCTTC
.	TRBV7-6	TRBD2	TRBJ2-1	CASGTSFHNEQFF	TGTGCCAGTGGGACTAGCTTTCACAATGAGCAGTTCTTC
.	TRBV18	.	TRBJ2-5	CASSRPGEETQYF	TGTGCCAGCTCACGTCCCGGGGAAGAGACCCAGTACTTC
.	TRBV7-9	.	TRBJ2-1	CASSLSRAGNEQFF	TGTGCCAGCAGCCTCAGCAGGGCGGGCAATGAGCAGTTCTTC
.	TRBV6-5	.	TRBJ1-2	CASSYLDAFPYGYTF	TGTGCCAGCAGTTACTTAGACGCCTTCCCCTATGGCTACACCTTC
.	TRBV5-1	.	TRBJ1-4	CASSATGLGATNEKLFF	TGCGCCAGCAGCGCCACAGGGCTTGGTGCAACTAATGAAAAACTGTTTTTT
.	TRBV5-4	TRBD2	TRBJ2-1	CASSLVSGKGGEQFF	TGTGCCAGCAGCTTGGTTAGCGGGAAGGGCGGTGAGCAGTTCTTC
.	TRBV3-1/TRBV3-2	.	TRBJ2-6	CASSQDPAGAGANVLTF	TGTGCCAGCAGCCAAGATCCCGCGGGCGCTGGGGCCAACGTCCTGACTTTC
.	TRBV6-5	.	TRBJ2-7	CASSNSPYEQYF	TGTGCCAGCAGTAATAGCCCCTACGAGCAGTACTTC
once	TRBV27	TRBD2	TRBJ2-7	CASSSGTSGRSTEQYF	TGTGCCAGCAGTTCCGGGACTAGCGGGAGGAGTACCGAGCAGTACTTC
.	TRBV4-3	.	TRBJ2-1	CASSQGGGLGGEQFF	TGCGCCAGCAGCCAAGGAGGAGGTCTTGGTGGTGAGCAGTTCTTC
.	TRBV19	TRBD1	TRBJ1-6	CATSGGTVDNSPLHF	TGTGCCACCTCAGGGGGGACAGTGGATAATTCACCCCTCCACTTT
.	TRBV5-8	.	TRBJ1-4	CASSLEGFEKLFF	TGTGCCAGCAGCTTGGAGGGCTTTGAAAAACTGTTTTTT
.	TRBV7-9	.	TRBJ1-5	CASSLDSVNQPQHF	TGTGCCAGCAGCTTAGATTCGGTGAATCAGCCCCAGCATTTT
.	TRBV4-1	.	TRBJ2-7	CASSPGWVPMAYEQYF	TGCGCCAGCAGCCCCGGTTGGGTCCCTATGGCCTACGAGCAGTACTTC
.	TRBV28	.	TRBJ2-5	CASSLQETQYF	TGTGCCAGCAGTCTCCAAGAGACCCAGTACTTC
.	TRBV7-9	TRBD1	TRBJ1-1	CASSFGTEWNTEAFF	TGTGCCAGCAGCTTTGGGACAGAGTGGAACACTGAAGCTTTCTTT
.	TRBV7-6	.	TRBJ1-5	CASSPLPYQPQHF	TGTGCCAGCAGCCCACTTCCTTATCAGCCCCAGCATTTT
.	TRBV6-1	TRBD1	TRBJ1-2	CASSVYRGIAQAGTYGYTF	TGTGCCAGCAGTGTATACAGGGGAATCGCCCAGGCGGGAACCTATGGCTACACCTTC
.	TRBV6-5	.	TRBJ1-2	CASSYTGLPGEGYTF	TGTGCCAGCAGTTACACAGGGCTCCCTGGCGAGGGCTACACCTTC
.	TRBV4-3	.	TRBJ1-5	CASSQDHSVGMIQPQHF	TGCGCCAGCAGCCAAGACCATTCGGTGGGAATGATTCAGCCCCAGCATTTT
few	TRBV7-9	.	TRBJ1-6	CASSLYRDNSPLHF	TGTGCCAGCAGCTTGTACAGGGATAATTCACCCCTCCACTTT
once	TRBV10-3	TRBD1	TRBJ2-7	CAINQGQGFYEQYF	TGTGCCATCAACCAAGGACAGGGCTTCTACGAGCAGTACTTC
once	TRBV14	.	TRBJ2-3	CASSSLLRDTQYF	TGTGCCAGCAGCTCCCTCCTTCGGGATACGCAGTATTTT
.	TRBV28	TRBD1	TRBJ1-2	CASRWDSEYGYTF	TGTGCCAGCAGGTGGGACAGCGAATATGGCTACACCTTC
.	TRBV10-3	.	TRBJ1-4	CASGSRVEEKLFF	TGTGCCTCCGGGAGCAGGGTGGAGGAAAAACTGTTTTTT
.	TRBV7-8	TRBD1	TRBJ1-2	CASSLGARGDYGYTF	TGTGCCAGCAGCTTAGGCGCCAGGGGGGACTATGGCTACACCTTC
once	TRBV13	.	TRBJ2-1	CASSLLAEWKGEQFF	TGTGCCAGCAGCTTATTGGCGGAATGGAAAGGTGAGCAGTTCTTC